These T cell receptor beta chains were read from a single sample in a study of T cell responses to AZD1222 COVID-19 vaccine. TCRdb's table, derived via immunoSEQ multiplex PCR, lists solely in-frame clones and lacks some. The table includes 120,000 or so clones, over 75% detected once. This sample comprised peripheral blood, obtained on day 0 of AZD1222 vaccination. Receptor source: an adult in good health. Each CDR3 is given with its conserved first and last residue. Fields, in order: CDR3 DNA, CDR3 protein, V gene, D gene, J gene, clone size. A D gene is named only where the DNA matches it firmly. The listing skips clone size in some rows; elsewhere it reads once, few, many or a size class.

CDR3 DNA: TGTGCCAGCAGTAGGGAGTTAGACACTGAAGCTTTCTTT
CDR3 protein: CASSRELDTEAFF
V gene: TRBV6-5
D gene: NA
J gene: TRBJ1-1
clone size: few

CDR3 DNA: TGTGCCAGCAGTTTGGGACTCCCCTACGAGCAGTACTTC
CDR3 protein: CASSLGLPYEQYF
V gene: TRBV12-3/TRBV12-4
D gene: NA
J gene: TRBJ2-7
clone size: once

CDR3 DNA: TGTGCCAGCAGTCTGGACAGAATCTATGGCTACACCTTC
CDR3 protein: CASSLDRIYGYTF
V gene: TRBV6-6
D gene: NA
J gene: TRBJ1-2
clone size: NA

CDR3 DNA: TGTGCCAGCAGTTTCTTTAGTCTTGATGGCTACACCTTC
CDR3 protein: CASSFFSLDGYTF
V gene: TRBV12-3/TRBV12-4
D gene: NA
J gene: TRBJ1-2
clone size: NA

CDR3 DNA: TGTGCCAGCAGTGAACCGGAAAGGGTGCGATATGGCTACACCTTC
CDR3 protein: CASSEPERVRYGYTF
V gene: TRBV6-1
D gene: NA
J gene: TRBJ1-2
clone size: NA

CDR3 DNA: TGTGCCAGCAGCTTGGAGGGAGGGGAGAACACTGAAGCTTTCTTT
CDR3 protein: CASSLEGGENTEAFF
V gene: TRBV5-6
D gene: NA
J gene: TRBJ1-1
clone size: NA

CDR3 DNA: TGTGCCAGCAGCTTGGAGGGGGGGGGACAGAGCACAGATACGCAGTATTTT
CDR3 protein: CASSLEGGGQSTDTQYF
V gene: TRBV5-4
D gene: NA
J gene: TRBJ2-3
clone size: NA

CDR3 DNA: TGTGCCAGCAGGAAGGACACTTACGAGCAGTACTTC
CDR3 protein: CASRKDTYEQYF
V gene: TRBV2
D gene: NA
J gene: TRBJ2-7
clone size: NA

CDR3 DNA: TGCGCCAGCAGCCAAGATTCGGTTAGGTCTTGGGACACTGAAGCTTTCTTT
CDR3 protein: CASSQDSVRSWDTEAFF
V gene: TRBV4-3
D gene: NA
J gene: TRBJ1-1
clone size: NA

CDR3 DNA: TGTGCCAGCAGCCGTTCCCTGAGCTCCTACAATGAGCAGTTCTTC
CDR3 protein: CASSRSLSSYNEQFF
V gene: TRBV4-2
D gene: NA
J gene: TRBJ2-1
clone size: NA

CDR3 DNA: TGTGCCAGCAGCGCGCGCCCGGGACTAGCGGGCAGCACAGATACGCAGTATTTT
CDR3 protein: CASSARPGLAGSTDTQYF
V gene: TRBV9
D gene: TRBD2
J gene: TRBJ2-3
clone size: NA

CDR3 DNA: TGTGCCATCAGTGAACGTCCCAATGAAAAACTGTTTTTT
CDR3 protein: CAISERPNEKLFF
V gene: TRBV10-3
D gene: NA
J gene: TRBJ1-4
clone size: NA